Following are 30 T cell receptor beta chains from one sample sequenced in a study of blood T cells in healthy people across ages. With a J-beta primer mix and a sample-barcoded 5' primer, a second PCR ran roughly 6 to 11 cycles. Using its own MiXCR run on the 5' RACE reads, TCRdb lists one record per CDR3 protein. Among roughly 800,000 distinct CDR3 sequences listed, 20% to 30% were seen once. This sample also appeared in a second study, on T cells of mothers and their children.

Sequencing used blood. These TCRs come from a boy aged 5-17 years in good health.

CDR3 protein: CASRGRMNEKLFF. CDR3 DNA sequence: TGTGCCAGCAGGGGACGGATGAATGAAAAACTGTTTTTT. The rearrangement joins TRBV27 to TRBJ1-4; D may be TRBD1 (5 bases). The CDR3 sequence is 13 residues long. Trimming pared 6 bases from V and 5 bases from J, leaving 10 bases between. Germline CDR1 is MNHEY and CDR2 is SMNVEV (reference sequence).

In its sample, this clonotype was seen a few times. V gene TRBV6-1 combines with J gene TRBJ2-7, with TRBD1 matching 8 bases. There are 13 residues in the CDR3. V trimming: 8 bases; J trimming: 9 bases; junction bases outside the gene matches: 12. Germline V gives CDR1 MNHNS, CDR2 SASEGT. CDR3 amino acids: CASLNRGRIGQYF. CDR3 DNA: TGTGCCAGCCTCAACAGGGGGAGAATCGGGCAGTACTTC.

The V and J genes are TRBV7-2 and TRBJ2-7; the D is unclear. The CDR3 runs 14 residues. The germline CDR1 and CDR2 sequences are SGHTA and FQGNSA. Trimming left V 3 bases short and J 2 bases short, with 11 bases between. DNA of the CDR3: TGTGCCAGCAGCTTCTCTCTCGGCGCCTACGAGCAGTACTTC. Its translation: CASSFSLGAYEQYF.

This chain connects TRBV27 to TRBJ2-7; D perhaps matches TRBD1 (5 bases). The CDR3 is made up of 17 amino acids. V was trimmed by 0 bases and J by 0 bases, leaving 15 bases between them. Germline CDR1 MNHEY, CDR2 SMNVEV (reference sequence). In nucleotides, the CDR3 is TGTGCCAGCAGTTTATCCACTCCCCAGGGCCTCTCCTACGAGCAGTACTTC. Residues: CASSLSTPQGLSYEQYF.

The table lists this clonotype with a few counts. The V and J genes are TRBV5-1 and TRBJ2-5; the D gene is possibly TRBD2 (6 bases). CDR3 size: 14 residues. V lost 2 bases, J lost 5 bases, and 13 bases lay in between. Per the germline V gene, CDR1 is SGHRS and CDR2 is YFSETQ. This CDR3 reads CASSLSSESETQYF. CDR3 DNA sequence: TGCGCCAGCAGCTTATCTAGCGAGAGCGAGACCCAGTACTTC.

This sequence joins TRBV10-2 and TRBJ1-2, with a weak D call TRBD1 (6 bases). V dropped 2 bases and J dropped 3 bases, with 13 bases sitting between them. Germline V lookup: CDR1 WSHSY, CDR2 SAAADI. The CDR3 runs 15 residues. The CDR3 nucleotides read TGCGCCAGCAGTGAGCCGAGGGACACCTACTATGGCTACACCTTC. Its protein is CASSEPRDTYYGYTF.

There are a few counts of this clonotype. The V and J genes are TRBV5-1 and TRBJ1-1; D not resolved. The CDR3 runs to 16 residues. The germline V gene has CDR1 SGHRS and CDR2 YFSETQ. Trimming removed 0 bases from V and 4 bases from J, with 16 bases in between. The CDR3 bases are TGCGCCAGCAGCTTGGTTAGCCTTCGTCTGGGCACTGAAGCTTTCTTT. It encodes CASSLVSLRLGTEAFF.

This clonotype was recorded a few times. The V call is TRBV27, the J call TRBJ2-5, with D maybe TRBD1 (6 bases). With 0 bases removed from V and 3 bases from J, the gap between germline ends came to 11 bases. Germline CDR1 MNHEY, CDR2 SMNVEV (reference sequence). The CDR3 totals 15 residues. DNA for the CDR3: TGTGCCAGCAGTTTATCCCCAGGGGCGAAAGAGACCCAGTACTTC. It encodes CASSLSPGAKETQYF.

This clonotype was seen a few times. The CDR3, as DNA: TGTGCCAGCAGCCAAGGACAGGGTATAGGAAACACCATATATTTT. Residues: CASSQGQGIGNTIYF. This chain links TRBV3-1 with TRBJ1-3, with 7 bases aligning to TRBD1. There are 15 residues in the CDR3. The germline CDR1 and CDR2 sequences are LGHDT and YNNKEL (reference sequence). V was pared by 1 base and J by 4 bases, with 4 bases of the junction left unmatched.

This clonotype was seen a handful of times. A junction end diverges from the germline sequence, so it may reflect a read error. The chain uses TRBV29-1 and TRBJ2-5, with 9 nucleotides matching TRBD2. Matching the DNA end better, TRBJ2-7 makes the J call doubtful. Germline CDR1 SQVTM, CDR2 ANQGSEA. This CDR3 is built from 14 residues. The CDR3 reads CSVARTSDSCEQYF. The CDR3 nucleotides read TGCAGCGTGGCTAGGACTAGCGACTCCTGCGAGCAGTACTTC.

This clonotype was seen a few times. The chain recombines TRBV18 with TRBJ2-5; D might be TRBD2 (6 bases). The end of the DNA fits TRBJ2-7 better, so the J call may be wrong. The CDR3 sequence is 15 residues long. In germline, CDR1 is KGHSH, CDR2 LQKENI. The CDR3 loop reads CASSGIRDSSYEQYF. The CDR3 bases are TGTGCCAGCTCTGGGATAAGGGACTCATCCTACGAGCAGTACTTC.

CDR3 nucleotide sequence: TGTGCCAGCAGTTTATCACTAGCTCCAGATACGCAGTATTTT. Encoded protein: CASSLSLAPDTQYF. The chain employs TRBV27 and TRBJ2-3; D may be TRBD2 (6 bases). This CDR3 has 14 residues. From germline, CDR1 is MNHEY and CDR2 SMNVEV (reference sequence). Trimming took off 0 bases at V and 4 bases at J, with 8 bases between the two ends.

The gene calls are TRBV10-2 and TRBJ2-1; D tentatively fits TRBD1 or TRBD2 (6 bases each). This CDR3 is built from 13 residues. V lost 8 bases to trimming and J lost 6 bases, with 14 bases between them. From germline, CDR1 is WSHSY and CDR2 SAAADI. CDR3 sequence (DNA): TGCGCCAGCGGCGGGACAAAAACCAATGAGCAGTTCTTC. Translating gives CASGGTKTNEQFF.

CDR3 in amino acids: CASRLAGLTDTQYF. CDR3 DNA sequence: TGTGCCAGCAGACTAGCGGGGCTCACAGATACGCAGTATTTT. The chain combines TRBV12-3 or TRBV12-4 with TRBJ2-3; 10 nucleotides align to TRBD2. The ends lost 6 bases at V and 2 bases at J; junction bases unmatched: 2. The CDR3 length is 14 residues.

This clonotype was picked up one time. J is TRBJ2-1 and V is TRBV6-6; TRBD1 aligns across 9 bases. The CDR3 is 16 amino acids. V lost 2 bases to trimming and J lost 2 bases; unmatched junction nucleotides: 4. The germline V gene encodes CDR1 MNHNY and CDR2 SVGAGI (reference sequence). The DNA for the CDR3 is TGTGCCAGCAGTTACAGTACAGGGGGCGCCTACAATGAGCAGTTCTTC. It encodes CASSYSTGGAYNEQFF.

This clonotype was observed a few times. V usage is TRBV7-9 and J usage is TRBJ1-6; D not certain. CDR3 length: 13 amino acids. V gave up 5 bases and J gave up 7 bases, with 9 bases separating them. Germline V CDR1 and CDR2: SEHNR, FQNEAQ (reference sequence). The CDR3 bases are TGTGCCAGCAGCCCTGAATTAAATTCACCCCTCCACTTT. The encoded protein is CASSPELNSPLHF.

This clonotype was seen a few times. V is TRBV5-5 and J is TRBJ2-2; D is ambiguous. The V end was cut by 5 bases, the J end by 6 bases, with 14 bases between. Germline V lookup: CDR1 SGHKS, CDR2 YYEKEE (reference sequence). This CDR3 region has 14 residues. For the CDR3, the DNA is TGTGCCAGCAGTTCCAACCCTCTGTCCGGGGAGCTGTTTTTT. Encoded protein: CASSSNPLSGELFF.

The chain uses TRBV6-1 and TRBJ2-7; no definite D call. The CDR3 spans 12 residues. Germline loops: CDR1 MNHNS, CDR2 SASEGT. V lost 3 bases and J lost 7, with 10 bases in between. The CDR3 nucleotides are TGTGCCAGCAGTGAGGATCAGCGAGAGCAGTACTTC. Encoded protein: CASSEDQREQYF.

The CDR3 region is CASSLGQSEQYF. The DNA for the CDR3 is TGCGCCAGCAGCCTGGGACAGTCGGAGCAGTACTTC. The chain couples TRBV5-1 to TRBJ2-7, with 7 positions matching TRBD1. The germline V gene has CDR1 SGHRS and CDR2 YFSETQ. J gave up 7 bases and V 4 bases, and 5 bases lay outside the gene matches. The CDR3 has 12 amino acids.

This clonotype occurred a few times. The chain is built from TRBV7-9 and TRBJ2-3; a possible D gene is TRBD1 (5 bases). The germline V gene has CDR1 SEHNR and CDR2 FQNEAQ (reference sequence). Deletions cut 1 base from V and 0 bases from J, with 11 bases between. CDR3 length: 16 residues. CDR3 nucleotide sequence: TGTGCCAGCAGCTTAGTAAAGGGGTTGAGCACAGATACGCAGTATTTT. Residues: CASSLVKGLSTDTQYF.

This rearrangement joins TRBV11-2 to TRBJ2-5; 7 positions agree with TRBD1. The V gene end was trimmed by 2 bases and the J gene end by 1 base; junction bases not matched to a gene: 7. Germline loops: CDR1 SGHAT, CDR2 FQNNGV. There are 16 residues in the CDR3. In nucleotides, the CDR3 is TGTGCCAGCAGCTTATATGGGGCAGGGGGCCAAGAGACCCAGTACTTC. It codes for CASSLYGAGGQETQYF.

The V and J genes are TRBV6-5 and TRBJ1-4, with TRBD1 as a possible D gene (5 bases). This CDR3 comprises 13 residues. The V gene's germline CDR1 is MNHEY and CDR2 SVGAGI. Trimming cost V 10 bases and J 6 bases, with 15 bases left between them. The CDR3 coding sequence is TGTGCCACCTCAGGGAGGACCCATGAAAAACTGTTTTTT. It is translated as CATSGRTHEKLFF.

The chain carries TRBV5-1 and TRBJ2-5; D assignment may be TRBD1 or TRBD2 (6 bases each). The DNA end lines up better with TRBJ2-1; the J call may be wrong. Germline CDR1 reads SGHRS; CDR2 reads YFSETQ. The CDR3 loop spans 16 amino acids. The CDR3 region is CASSKPGQPPGDEQFF. CDR3 in DNA: TGCGCCAGCAGCAAACCGGGACAACCTCCGGGGGATGAGCAGTTCTTC.

The chain employs TRBV21-1 and TRBJ1-1; the table's D gene call, TRBD1, was not cross checked with the DNA. TRBV21-1 is a listed pseudogene. This CDR3 comprises 16 residues. The CDR3 DNA reads TGTGCCGGAAAGTGGGACAGGGATAAGGTGAACACTGAAGCTTTCTTT. This encodes CAGKWDRDKVNTEAFF.

The chain is built from TRBV9 and TRBJ1-3, with 10 bases lining up with TRBD1. Germline CDR1 SGDLS, CDR2 YYNGEE. The CDR3 is made up of 14 amino acids. J lost 7 bases, V lost 7 bases, and 8 bases had no gene match. For the CDR3, the DNA is TGTGCCAGCGGCCGGGACAGGGGTGTGAACACCATATATTTT. This sequence encodes CASGRDRGVNTIYF.

On this clonotype: Relative to the germline gene, one junction end is altered; a read error may explain this. This chain connects TRBV9 to TRBJ2-7; D unresolved. The CDR3 consists of 14 residues. From germline, CDR1 is SGDLS and CDR2 YYNGEE. CDR3 in amino acids: CASSSDRGSDEQYF. CDR3 coding DNA: TGTGCCAGCAGCTCCGACCGAGGCTCCGACGAGCAGTACTTC.

This clonotype was detected only a few times. In DNA, the CDR3 is TGTGCCGCGATAACAGGGGGCACAAACAATGAGCAGTTCTTC. It translates to CAAITGGTNNEQFF. The chain combines TRBV21-1 with TRBJ2-5; the DNA was not compared with TRBD1, the D call given in the table. The J call may not be correct, given that the DNA end is closer to TRBJ2-1. TRBV21-1 is deemed a pseudogene. CDR3 length equals 14 residues.

The chain combines TRBV28 with TRBJ2-5; D remains ambiguous. The V end was cut by 6 bases, the J end by 1 base, with 15 bases between. This CDR3 region has 15 residues. From germline, CDR1 is MDHEN and CDR2 SYDVKM. The CDR3 DNA reads TGTGCCAGCAGCCCTACTACAACACCCCAAGAGACCCAGTACTTC. It encodes CASSPTTTPQETQYF.

In its sample, this clonotype was seen a few times. V and J are TRBV25-1 and TRBJ2-7; 9 bases map to TRBD1. V was pared by 1 base and J by 5 bases, with 3 bases of the junction left unmatched. The CDR3 covers 14 residues. Germline V CDR1 and CDR2: MGHDK, SYGVNS. The CDR3 protein is CASSESHRGHEQYF. Here the CDR3 DNA reads TGTGCCAGCAGTGAATCTCACAGGGGGCACGAGCAGTACTTC.

This clonotype occurred a few times. This chain connects TRBV6-5 to TRBJ1-1; D call uncertain. CDR3 length: 13 amino acids. Trimming took 6 bases from V and 6 from J, leaving 14 bases between them. The germline V gene encodes CDR1 MNHEY and CDR2 SVGAGI. DNA for the CDR3: TGTGCCAGCAGCGCCCTGAGGAGATCTGAAGCTTTCTTT. Amino acids: CASSALRRSEAFF.